Below are 23 T cell receptor beta chains sequenced from a single sample in a study of cytomegalovirus exposure and HLA in healthy donors. Vbeta (60) and Jbeta (13) primers were used in the PCR. Sequencing was performed with immunoSEQ multiplex PCR; in TCRdb, only in-frame clones are kept and a portion is missing. The sample has about 140,000 clones, 80% seen once. The sample consisted of PBMCs. These receptors came from a male donor in good health and CMV-seronegative.

This clone was seen a single time. The CDR3 region has the DNA TGTGCCACCAGCACCCTAAAAGCGGACCCTCTCTACAATGAGCAGTTCTTC. Protein sequence: CATSTLKADPLYNEQFF. V and J are TRBV15 and TRBJ2-1, with a possible D match to TRBD2 (5 bases). V dropped 4 bases and J dropped 3 bases, with 19 bases sitting between them. This CDR3 contains 17 residues. The germline CDR1 and CDR2 sequences are LNHNV and YYDKDF (reference sequence). Drawing the rest from reference TRBV15 and TRBJ2-1, the complete variable domain is DAMVIQNPRYQVTQFGKPVTLSCSQTLNHNVMYWYQQKSSQAPKLLFHYYDKDFNNEADTPDNFQSRRPNTSFCFLDIRSPGLGDTAMYLCATSTLKADPLYNEQFFGPGTRLTVL.

Worth noting for this clone: At the DNA level, this CDR3 is encoded by other sequences in the same sample as well. The rearrangement links TRBV5-1 to TRBJ1-1; no clear D. The CDR3 contains 13 residues. Trimming pared 2 bases from V and 1 base from J, leaving 6 bases between. Germline loops: CDR1 SGHRS, CDR2 YFSETQ. The CDR3 here is CASSFTGNTEAFF. The CDR3 coding sequence is TGCGCCAGCAGCTTCACCGGGAACACTGAAGCTTTCTTT.

This clone was picked up one time. This rearrangement joins TRBV5-6 to TRBJ1-5, with 7 nucleotides matching TRBD1. Germline CDR1 and CDR2: SGHDT and YYEEEE. The length of the CDR3 is 15 residues. The V and J ends lost 2 bases and 4 bases, in that order; junction bases with no gene match: 6. The CDR3 DNA follows: TGTGCCAGCAGCTTCGGGCAGGGGGTAAATCAGCCCCAGCATTTT. Protein sequence: CASSFGQGVNQPQHF. The whole variable domain, filled in from reference TRBV5-6 and TRBJ1-5, reads DAGVTQSPTHLIKTRGQQVTLRCSPKSGHDTVSWYQQALGQGPQFIFQYYEEEERQRGNFPDRFSGHQFPNYSSELNVNALLLGDSALYLCASSFGQGVNQPQHFGDGTRLSIL.

The chain combines TRBV10-1 with TRBJ2-2; D perhaps matches TRBD2 (6 bases). Per the germline V gene, CDR1 is WNHNN and CDR2 is SYGVQD (reference sequence). CDR3 length: 13 residues. Trimming removed 6 bases at V and 4 bases at J, with 9 bases between. CDR3 in amino acids: CASREGSTGELFF. CDR3 nucleotides: TGCGCCAGCAGGGAGGGCAGCACCGGGGAGCTGTTTTTT.

This chain links TRBV5-4 with TRBJ2-3; a weak D match, TRBD2 (5 bases). Germline V gene sequence: CDR1 SGHNT, CDR2 YYREEE (reference sequence). V lost 4 bases to trimming and J lost 1 base, with 10 bases between them. The CDR3 consists of 14 residues. CDR3 in amino acids: CASSLGLRTDTQYF. CDR3 DNA sequence: TGTGCCAGCAGCCTAGGACTGCGCACAGATACGCAGTATTTT.

This clone was counted a single time. The rearrangement links TRBV18 to TRBJ2-5; 10 nucleotides line up with TRBD1. V trimming: 6 bases; J trimming: 4 bases; junction bases outside the gene matches: 8. The CDR3 has 15 residues. Germline loops: CDR1 KGHSH, CDR2 LQKENI. DNA for the CDR3: TGTGCCAGCTCGCCCCCGGGACAGGGGACAGAGACCCAGTACTTC. Translation: CASSPPGQGTETQYF.

The chain has TRBV27 and TRBJ1-5, with 9 nucleotides matching TRBD1. The CDR3 sequence is 14 residues long. The germline gives CDR1 MNHEY, CDR2 SMNVEV (reference sequence). V lost 5 bases to trimming and J lost 7 bases; unmatched junction nucleotides: 6. As DNA, the CDR3 is TGTGCCAGCAGTACCACAGGGGGCGCGCAGCCCCAGCATTTT. Its translation is CASSTTGGAQPQHF.

The V call is TRBV28, the J call TRBJ1-2; possibly TRBD1 for D (6 bases). The germline V and J ends were trimmed by 3 bases and 5 bases, with 19 bases remaining between them. The CDR3 runs 16 residues. Germline V gives CDR1 MDHEN, CDR2 SYDVKM. Here the CDR3 DNA reads TGTGCCAGCAGTTTTCTTCCCAGGGGCAATATGTATGGCTACACCTTC. Its protein product is CASSFLPRGNMYGYTF.

The chain joins TRBV28 to TRBJ2-7; 10 nucleotides line up with TRBD1. The V segment lost 6 bases and the J segment 4 bases; nucleotides outside the gene matches: 6. Germline V gene lookup returns CDR1 MDHEN and CDR2 SYDVKM. CDR3 length equals 14 residues. The chain's CDR3 is CASRETGGRYEQYF. CDR3 in DNA: TGTGCCAGCAGGGAGACAGGGGGCCGGTACGAGCAGTACTTC.

The rearrangement uses TRBV5-1 and TRBJ2-7, with D possibly matching TRBD1 (6 bases). Trimming shortened V by 4 bases and J by 2 bases, and 22 bases separated the two germline ends. The CDR3 extends over 17 amino acids. Germline CDR1 reads SGHRS; CDR2 reads YFSETQ. The CDR3 spells CASSRRQDFGITYEQYF. For the CDR3, the DNA is TGCGCCAGCAGCCGTAGACAGGACTTCGGGATTACCTACGAGCAGTACTTC. The full variable domain, its missing parts supplied by reference TRBV5-1 and TRBJ2-7, is KAGVTQTPRYLIKTRGQQVTLSCSPISGHRSVSWYQQTPGQGLQFLFEYFSETQRNKGNFPGRFSGRQFSNSRSEMNVSTLELGDSALYLCASSRRQDFGITYEQYFGPGTRLTVT.

CDR3 coding DNA: TGTGCCAGCAGCTCATCAGGGGTCACGGGGCGCTACGAGCAGTACTTC. Protein sequence: CASSSSGVTGRYEQYF. The chain carries TRBV7-9 and TRBJ2-7, with D possibly matching TRBD1 (6 bases). The germline V gene encodes CDR1 SEHNR and CDR2 FQNEAQ (reference sequence). Trimming removed 4 bases at V and 3 bases at J, with 19 bases between. The CDR3 runs 16 residues.

The gene calls are TRBV4-1 and TRBJ2-1, with 15 positions matching TRBD2. Trimming at V came to 2 bases and at J to 7 bases, leaving 9 bases not matched to a gene. The CDR3 has 18 amino acids. CDR1 MGHRA and CDR2 YSYEKL come from the germline V gene. As DNA, the CDR3 is TGCGCCAGCAGCCAACCTAAGACCGGGACTAGCGGGGGGAATGAGCAGTTCTTC. Protein sequence: CASSQPKTGTSGGNEQFF.

This chain links TRBV27 with TRBJ1-5; D may be TRBD1 (5 bases). The ends were cut back, 6 bases at V and 2 bases at J, with 11 bases in the middle. The CDR3 runs to 14 residues. CDR1 and CDR2 from the germline V gene are MNHEY and SMNVEV (reference sequence). CDR3 nucleotide sequence: TGTGCCAGCAGCCTCAGGGATGGCAATCAGCCCCAGCATTTT. Translation gives CASSLRDGNQPQHF.

CDR3 nucleotides: TGCGCCAGCAGCCAAAGGAGGGCTACCGAGGGACTCCCAGGGGAAAAACTGTTTTTT. It yields the protein CASSQRRATEGLPGEKLFF. The chain joins TRBV4-1 to TRBJ1-4; D is possibly TRBD1 (5 bases). V was shortened by 2 bases and J by 8 bases, with 27 bases between the two germline ends. The CDR3 runs to 19 residues. Germline V gene data show CDR1 as MGHRA and CDR2 as YSYEKL.

CDR3 sequence reads: CASSFLASGATGELFF. The CDR3 DNA sequence: TGTGCCAGCAGTTTTTTGGCTAGCGGGGCCACCGGGGAGCTGTTTTTT. The gene calls are TRBV27 and TRBJ2-2; 9 nucleotides align to TRBD2. Germline CDR1 is MNHEY and CDR2 is SMNVEV (reference sequence). The CDR3 loop spans 16 amino acids. After removal of 3 bases from V and 4 bases from J, the junction contained 6 bases not matched to a gene.

This clone occurred once. The J gene is TRBJ2-7, the V gene TRBV28; no clear D gene. CDR3 size: 19 residues. V was pared by 2 bases and J by 4 bases, with 27 bases between. Germline assignment: CDR1 MDHEN and CDR2 SYDVKM. In DNA form, the CDR3 reads TGTGCCAGCAGTTTACTCGCCAGGATTACAAGCTACGGAAGATACGAGCAGTACTTC. This codes for CASSLLARITSYGRYEQYF.

The rearrangement joins TRBV7-9 to TRBJ1-6, with TRBD1 as a possible D gene (6 bases). The CDR3 spans 16 residues. In germline, CDR1 is SEHNR, CDR2 FQNEAQ (reference sequence). Trimming shortened V by 6 bases and J by 9 bases, and 21 bases separated the two germline ends. CDR3: CASRRYRDTASSPLHF. The CDR3 nucleotides read TGTGCCAGCAGGCGATACCGGGACACAGCTAGTTCACCCCTCCACTTT. Looking up the rest from reference TRBV7-9 and TRBJ1-6 gives the full variable domain: DTGVSQNPRHKITKRGQNVTFRCDPISEHNRLYWYRQTLGQGPEFLTYFQNEAQLEKSRLLSDRFSAERPKGSFSTLEIQRTEQGDSAMYLCASRRYRDTASSPLHFGNGTRLTVT.

The rearrangement uses TRBV30 and TRBJ1-2, with D tentatively TRBD1 (5 bases). Germline CDR1 reads GTSNPN; CDR2 reads SVGIG (reference sequence). The CDR3 covers 14 residues. Trimming removed 2 bases at V and 8 bases at J, with 18 bases between. This CDR3 reads CAWSLNSRVRGYTF. The CDR3 DNA reads TGTGCCTGGAGTCTCAATTCCAGGGTCCGGGGCTACACCTTC.

This chain uses TRBV19 with TRBJ1-2, with a tentative D call TRBD1 (5 bases). V was clipped by 6 bases and J by 7 bases, with 24 bases between them. This CDR3 region has 16 residues. Germline V lookup: CDR1 LNHDA, CDR2 SQIVND (reference sequence). The CDR3 loop is CASSHTSTLMGRGYTF. CDR3 nucleotide sequence: TGTGCCAGTAGCCACACATCGACACTAATGGGGCGTGGCTACACCTTC.

The V and J genes are TRBV4-3 and TRBJ1-6; TRBD1 matches 7 bases. Germline CDR1 reads LGHNA; CDR2 reads YSLEER. The CDR3 has 14 amino acids. Trimming removed 4 bases from V and 10 bases from J; junction bases left unmatched: 7. Here the CDR3 reads CASSRTGVGSPLHF. As DNA, the CDR3 is TGCGCCAGCAGCCGGACAGGAGTAGGGTCACCCCTCCACTTT.

This clone came up once. The V gene is TRBV14, the J gene TRBJ2-7; 7 bases are a match to TRBD1. J was trimmed by 7 bases and V by 5 bases; bases with no gene match: 11. This CDR3 comprises 14 residues. Germline CDR1 SGHDN, CDR2 FVKESK. The CDR3 nucleotides read TGTGCCAGCAGCTGGGACAGCAGTTGGGGGGAGCAGTACTTC. Translated: CASSWDSSWGEQYF.

The gene calls are TRBV7-6 and TRBJ2-1; possibly TRBD2 for D (6 bases). V was cut by 4 bases and J by 10 bases, with 17 bases left in between. The CDR3 is 14 amino acids. The germline V gene has CDR1 SGHVS and CDR2 FNYEAQ. The CDR3 nucleotides are TGTGCCAGCAGCTCGGTGGAGGGCCTTAGCGAGCAGTTCTTC. It is translated as CASSSVEGLSEQFF. Full variable domain (outside the CDR3, taken from reference TRBV7-6 and TRBJ2-1): GAGVSQSPRYKVTKRGQDVALRCDPISGHVSLYWYRQALGQGPEFLTYFNYEAQQDKSGLPNDRFSAERPEGSISTLTIQRTEQRDSAMYRCASSSVEGLSEQFFGPGTRLTVL.

This chain uses TRBV11-2 with TRBJ1-1; D possibly corresponds to TRBD1 (5 bases). The CDR3 totals 15 residues. Germline V gives CDR1 SGHAT, CDR2 FQNNGV. Between the trimmed V and J ends, which lost 1 base and 2 bases, there was a span of 11 bases. The CDR3 DNA is TGTGCCAGCAGCTTAGCCCTAGGGGAAAACACTGAAGCTTTCTTT. Amino acids: CASSLALGENTEAFF. Supplemented by reference TRBV11-2 and TRBJ1-1, the full variable domain reads EAGVAQSPRYKIIEKRQSVAFWCNPISGHATLYWYQQILGQGPKLLIQFQNNGVVDDSQLPKDRFSAERLKGVDSTLKIQPAKLEDSAVYLCASSLALGENTEAFFGQGTRLTVV.